This T cell receptor beta chain was observed in a study of blood T cell repertoires in COVID-19. Whole-study context: Sample material is recorded as cDNA or gDNA derived from T cells, B-cell-depleted T cells, or PBMCs.

Profiling relied on immunoSEQ multiplex PCR, and the TCRdb table lists in-frame clones only, not all of them. The table lists hundreds of thousands of clones, approximately 90% of them singletons. Cohorts were assigned according to the clinical history that participants reported. Symptom resolution, clearance, or two negative PCRs marked donors in Cohort 3 as recovered. CDR3 length: 16 amino acids. Germline V gene sequence: CDR1 SGHTS, CDR2 YDEGEE. The V gene end was trimmed by 4 bases and the J gene end by 5 bases; junction bases not matched to a gene: 9. The receptor's source is a man aged 35 to 55 who had recovered from COVID-19. The chain has TRBV5-8 and TRBJ1-5; 10 bases fit TRBD1. The sample comprised PBMCs or T cells enriched from blood (not recorded which). CDR3 nucleotides: TGTGCCAGCAGCCTTGGAGGGGACAGGGGCCATCAGCCCCAGCATTTT. It yields the protein CASSLGGDRGHQPQHF.